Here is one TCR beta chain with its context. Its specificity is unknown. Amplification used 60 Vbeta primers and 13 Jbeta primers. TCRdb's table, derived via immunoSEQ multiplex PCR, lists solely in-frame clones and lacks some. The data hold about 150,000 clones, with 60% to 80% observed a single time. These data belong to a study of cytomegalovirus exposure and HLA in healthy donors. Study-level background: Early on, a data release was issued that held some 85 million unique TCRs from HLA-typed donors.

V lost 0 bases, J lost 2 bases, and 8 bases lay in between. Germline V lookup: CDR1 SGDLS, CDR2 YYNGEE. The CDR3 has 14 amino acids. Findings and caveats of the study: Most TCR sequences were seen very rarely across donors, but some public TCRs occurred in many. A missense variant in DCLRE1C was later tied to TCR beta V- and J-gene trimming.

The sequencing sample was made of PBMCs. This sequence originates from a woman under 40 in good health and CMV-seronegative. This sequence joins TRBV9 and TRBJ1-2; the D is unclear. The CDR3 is CASSVVEGNYGYTF. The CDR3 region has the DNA TGTGCCAGCAGCGTAGTAGAGGGAAACTATGGCTACACCTTC.